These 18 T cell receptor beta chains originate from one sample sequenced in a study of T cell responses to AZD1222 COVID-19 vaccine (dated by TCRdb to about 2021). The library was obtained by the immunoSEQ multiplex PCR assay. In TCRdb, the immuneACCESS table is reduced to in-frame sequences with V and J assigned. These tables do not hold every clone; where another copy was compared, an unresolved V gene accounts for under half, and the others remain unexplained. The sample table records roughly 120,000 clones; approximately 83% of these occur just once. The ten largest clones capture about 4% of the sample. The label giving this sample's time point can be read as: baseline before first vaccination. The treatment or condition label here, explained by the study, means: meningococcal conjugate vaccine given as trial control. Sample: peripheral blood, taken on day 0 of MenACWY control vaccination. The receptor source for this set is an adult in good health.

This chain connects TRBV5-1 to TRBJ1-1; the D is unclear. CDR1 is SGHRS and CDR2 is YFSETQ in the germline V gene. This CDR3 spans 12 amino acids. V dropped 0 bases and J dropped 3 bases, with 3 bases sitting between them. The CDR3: CASSLGDTEAFF. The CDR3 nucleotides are TGCGCCAGCAGCTTGGGGGACACTGAAGCTTTCTTT.

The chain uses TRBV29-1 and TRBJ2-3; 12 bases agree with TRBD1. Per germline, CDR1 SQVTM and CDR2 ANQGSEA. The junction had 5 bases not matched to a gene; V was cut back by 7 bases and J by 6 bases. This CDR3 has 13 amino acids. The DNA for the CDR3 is TGCAGCGGGGGGACAGGGGGCGCGGATACGCAGTATTTT. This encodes CSGGTGGADTQYF.

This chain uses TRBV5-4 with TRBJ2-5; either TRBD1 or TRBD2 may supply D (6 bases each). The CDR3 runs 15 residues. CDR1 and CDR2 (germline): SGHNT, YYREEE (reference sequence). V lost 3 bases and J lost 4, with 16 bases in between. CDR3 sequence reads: CASSSGQGRRETQYF. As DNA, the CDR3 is TGTGCCAGCAGCTCGGGCCAGGGGAGGCGAGAGACCCAGTACTTC. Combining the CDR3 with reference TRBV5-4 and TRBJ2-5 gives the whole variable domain ETGVTQSPTHLIKTRGQQVTLRCSSQSGHNTVSWYQQALGQGPQFIFQYYREEENGRGNFPPRFSGLQFPNYSSELNVNALELDDSALYLCASSSGQGRRETQYFGPGTRLLVL.

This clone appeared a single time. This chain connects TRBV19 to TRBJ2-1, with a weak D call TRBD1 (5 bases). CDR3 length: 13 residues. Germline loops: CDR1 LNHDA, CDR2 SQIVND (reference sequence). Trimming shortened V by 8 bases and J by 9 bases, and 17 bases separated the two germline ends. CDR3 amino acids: CASGQGVIGEQFF. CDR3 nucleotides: TGTGCCAGTGGTCAGGGCGTTATAGGTGAGCAGTTCTTC.

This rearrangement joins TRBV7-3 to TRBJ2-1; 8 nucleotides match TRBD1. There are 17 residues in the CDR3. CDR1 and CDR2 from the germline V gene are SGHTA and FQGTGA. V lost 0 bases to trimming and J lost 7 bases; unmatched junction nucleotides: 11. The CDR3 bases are TGTGCCAGCAGCTTAACGCCGACCGGGACAGGATCAAATGAGCAGTTCTTC. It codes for CASSLTPTGTGSNEQFF.

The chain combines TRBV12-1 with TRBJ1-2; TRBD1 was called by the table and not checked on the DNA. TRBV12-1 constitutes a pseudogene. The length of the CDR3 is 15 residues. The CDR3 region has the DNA TGTGCCAGCAGCTTTGCGGGACAGGGGGACTATGGCTACACCTTC. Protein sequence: CASSFAGQGDYGYTF.

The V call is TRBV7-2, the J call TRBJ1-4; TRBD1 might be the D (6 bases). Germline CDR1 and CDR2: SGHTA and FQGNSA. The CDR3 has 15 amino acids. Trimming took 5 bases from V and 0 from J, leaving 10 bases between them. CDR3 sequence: CASSRDIATNEKLFF. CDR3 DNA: TGTGCCAGCAGCCGGGACATCGCAACTAATGAAAAACTGTTTTTT.

Here the CDR3 DNA reads TGCGCCACCGCACCGACTAGCGGACAAGAGACCCAGTACTTC. Protein product: CATAPTSGQETQYF. V and J are TRBV5-1 and TRBJ2-5; 9 bases fit TRBD2. The germline CDR1 and CDR2 sequences are SGHRS and YFSETQ. J was trimmed by 2 bases and V by 9 bases; bases with no gene match: 8. The CDR3 is 14 amino acids.

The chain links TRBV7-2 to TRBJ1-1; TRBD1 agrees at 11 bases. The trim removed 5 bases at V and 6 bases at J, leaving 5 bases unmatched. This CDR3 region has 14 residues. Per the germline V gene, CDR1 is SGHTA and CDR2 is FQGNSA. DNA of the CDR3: TGTGCCAGCAGCATAGGACAGGGGGCGTCTGAAGCTTTCTTT. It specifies CASSIGQGASEAFF.

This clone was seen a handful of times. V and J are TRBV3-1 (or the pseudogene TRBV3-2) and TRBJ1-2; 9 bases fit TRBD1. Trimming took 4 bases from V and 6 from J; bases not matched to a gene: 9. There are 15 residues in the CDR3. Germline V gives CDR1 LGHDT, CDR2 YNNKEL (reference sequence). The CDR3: CASSPWTGALHGYTF. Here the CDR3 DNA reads TGTGCCAGCAGCCCATGGACAGGGGCGCTTCATGGCTACACCTTC.

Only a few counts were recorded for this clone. CDR3 in DNA: TGTGCCAGCAGCCGGCCGGGGTTGGGGAATGGCTACACCTTC. It is translated as CASSRPGLGNGYTF. The chain has TRBV4-2 and TRBJ1-2, with no clear D. Germline CDR1 LGHNA, CDR2 YNFKEQ. Trimming cost V 4 bases and J 6 bases, with 15 bases left between them. The CDR3 is 14 residues long.

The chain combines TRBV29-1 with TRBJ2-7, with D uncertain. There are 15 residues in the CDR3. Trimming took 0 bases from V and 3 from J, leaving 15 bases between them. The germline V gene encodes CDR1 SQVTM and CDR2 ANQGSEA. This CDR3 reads CSVEDLDGLYYEQYF. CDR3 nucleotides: TGCAGCGTTGAAGATCTGGACGGTCTTTACTACGAGCAGTACTTC.

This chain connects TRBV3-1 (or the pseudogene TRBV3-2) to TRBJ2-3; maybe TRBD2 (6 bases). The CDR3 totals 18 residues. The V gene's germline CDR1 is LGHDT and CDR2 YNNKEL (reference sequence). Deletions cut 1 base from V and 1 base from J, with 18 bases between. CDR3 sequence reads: CASSQGQRKGEGTDTQYF. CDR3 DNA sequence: TGTGCCAGCAGCCAAGGGCAGCGGAAAGGGGAGGGCACAGATACGCAGTATTTT.

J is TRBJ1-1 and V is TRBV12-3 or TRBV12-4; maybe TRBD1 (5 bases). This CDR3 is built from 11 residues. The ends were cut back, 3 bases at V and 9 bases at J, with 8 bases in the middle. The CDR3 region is CASSLGEQAFF. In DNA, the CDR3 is TGTGCCAGCAGTTTGGGGGAGCAAGCTTTCTTT.

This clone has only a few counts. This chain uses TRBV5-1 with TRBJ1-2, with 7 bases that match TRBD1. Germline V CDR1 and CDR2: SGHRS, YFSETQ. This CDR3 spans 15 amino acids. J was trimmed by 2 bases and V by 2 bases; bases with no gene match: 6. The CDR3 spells CASSLGGGENYGYTF. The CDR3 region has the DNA TGCGCCAGCAGCTTAGGGGGCGGAGAAAACTATGGCTACACCTTC.

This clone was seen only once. The CDR3 sequence is CASSLEGTINSPLHF. CDR3 in DNA: TGTGCCAGCAGCTTAGAGGGCACCATAAATTCACCCCTCCACTTT. This rearrangement joins TRBV7-6 to TRBJ1-6; D ambiguous. This CDR3 is built from 15 residues. Germline V CDR1 and CDR2: SGHVS, FNYEAQ. The V gene lost 1 base and the J gene lost 7 bases, with 11 bases spanning the gap.

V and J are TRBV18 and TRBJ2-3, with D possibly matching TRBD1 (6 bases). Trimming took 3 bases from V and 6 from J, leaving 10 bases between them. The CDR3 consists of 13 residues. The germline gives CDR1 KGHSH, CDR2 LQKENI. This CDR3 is CASSPGAGDTQYF. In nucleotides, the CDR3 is TGTGCCAGCTCACCGGGGGCAGGGGATACGCAGTATTTT.

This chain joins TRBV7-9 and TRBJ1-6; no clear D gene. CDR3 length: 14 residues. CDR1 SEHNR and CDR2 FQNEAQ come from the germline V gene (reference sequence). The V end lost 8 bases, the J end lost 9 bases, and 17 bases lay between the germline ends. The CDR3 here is CASASGIIRSPLHF. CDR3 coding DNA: TGTGCCAGCGCCTCCGGGATAATACGTTCACCCCTCCACTTT.